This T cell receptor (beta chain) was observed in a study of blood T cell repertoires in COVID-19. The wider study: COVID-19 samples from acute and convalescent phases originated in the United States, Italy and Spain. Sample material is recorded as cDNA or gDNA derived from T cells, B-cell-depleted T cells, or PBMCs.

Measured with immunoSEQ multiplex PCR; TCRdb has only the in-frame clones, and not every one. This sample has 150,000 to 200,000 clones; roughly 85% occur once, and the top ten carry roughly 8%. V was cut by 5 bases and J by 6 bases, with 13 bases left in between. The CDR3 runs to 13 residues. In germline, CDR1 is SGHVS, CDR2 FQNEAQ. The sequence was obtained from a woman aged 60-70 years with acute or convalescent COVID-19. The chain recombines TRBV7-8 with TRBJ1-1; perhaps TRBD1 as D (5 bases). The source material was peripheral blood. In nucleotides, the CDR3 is TGTGCCAGCAGCCAAAATGGGGGGTCTGAAGCTTTCTTT. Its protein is CASSQNGGSEAFF.